The rows below give T cell receptor beta chains drawn from one sample of a study of T-cell reconstitution after alpha-beta-depleted transplantation in children. In TCRdb, the PCR reads were re-called with MiXCR into one record per CDR3 protein. Among about 980,000 distinct CDR3 sequences, about 31% were seen once, and the ten largest hold around 30%. Specimen: PBMCs, mostly from graft donor cells, collected 360 days after TCRalphabeta/CD19-depleted stem cell transplant. The receptors come from a boy younger than two who had a stem cell transplant for SCID, so the T cells may come from the graft donor. Each CDR3 is given with its conserved first and last residue. D genes are given only for firm matches. For some rows the clone size is stated as once, few or many, or as a class when expanded; others skip it.

V gene,clone size,J gene,CDR3 length,D gene,CDR3 protein,CDR3 DNA
TRBV9,few,TRBJ2-5,14,TRBD1,CASSAPGGRETQYF,TGTGCCAGCAGCGCCCCAGGGGGACGGGAGACCCAGTACTTC
TRBV18,.,TRBJ1-3,16,.,CASSPIQGEDGNTIYF,TGTGCCAGCTCTCCTATACAGGGCGAAGACGGAAACACCATATATTTT
TRBV7-9,.,TRBJ2-1,13,.,CASSLAGGPGVSF,TGTGCCAGCAGCTTAGCGGGGGGGCCGGGGGTCAGCTTC
TRBV20-1,.,TRBJ2-1,13,.,CSAPPGGYNEQFF,TGCAGTGCTCCCCCTGGGGGGTACAATGAGCAGTTCTTC
TRBV5-1,.,TRBJ2-3,13,.,CATARGSTDTQYF,TGCGCCACCGCCCGGGGTAGCACAGATACGCAGTATTTT
TRBV28,.,TRBJ2-3,13,.,CASTQAGTDTQYF,TGTGCCAGCACGCAAGCCGGCACAGATACGCAGTATTTT
TRBV24-1,.,TRBJ2-1,13,.,CATSVTSTDEQFF,TGTGCCACCAGTGTAACCTCGACCGATGAGCAGTTCTTC
TRBV6-5,.,TRBJ2-7,16,.,CASSFSLGDGAEEQYF,TGTGCCAGCAGTTTCTCACTCGGGGACGGAGCGGAGGAGCAGTACTTC
TRBV20-1,few,TRBJ2-5,14,TRBD2,CSAPTSGFQETQYF,TGCAGTGCTCCGACTAGCGGATTCCAAGAGACCCAGTACTTC
TRBV10-3,.,TRBJ2-5,13,.,CAISAGTQETQYF,TGTGCCATCAGTGCGGGGACACAAGAGACCCAGTACTTC
TRBV7-2,.,TRBJ2-7,14,TRBD2,CASSLERGVYEQYF,TGTGCCAGCAGCTTGGAGCGGGGGGTATACGAGCAGTACTTC
TRBV6-2/TRBV6-3,few,TRBJ1-5,13,.,CASRRMSNQPQHF,TGTGCCAGCAGGAGGATGAGCAATCAGCCCCAGCATTTT
TRBV5-1,.,TRBJ2-2,15,.,CASSHWDRRTGELFF,TGCGCCAGCAGCCATTGGGACCGGCGCACCGGGGAGCTGTTTTTT
TRBV7-3,.,TRBJ2-5,14,.,CASSPDRGSETQYF,TGTGCCAGCAGTCCCGATCGGGGTTCGGAGACCCAGTACTTC
TRBV24-1,many,TRBJ2-1,16,.,CATSDHGPRVHNEQFF,TGTGCCACCAGTGACCATGGACCCCGGGTTCACAATGAGCAGTTCTTC
TRBV11-2,.,TRBJ2-5,18,TRBD2,CASSPSLSGLVFAKTQYF,TGTGCCAGCAGCCCAAGCCTATCGGGACTAGTGTTCGCAAAGACCCAGTACTTC
TRBV7-2,few,TRBJ1-1,15,.,CASSLAAGVGTEAFF,TGTGCCAGCAGCTTAGCTGCGGGAGTAGGCACTGAAGCTTTCTTT
TRBV19,few,TRBJ2-1,14,.,CASSLIEGPNEQFF,TGTGCCAGTAGTTTAATAGAGGGGCCCAATGAGCAGTTCTTC
TRBV18,.,TRBJ1-1,19,TRBD1,CASSPSWPGQGGKSTEAFF,TGTGCCAGCTCACCGTCCTGGCCGGGACAGGGGGGAAAGAGCACTGAAGCTTTCTTT
TRBV6-5,.,TRBJ2-3,16,.,CASSYSIGGETDTQYF,TGTGCCAGCAGTTACTCGATTGGGGGCGAGACAGATACGCAGTATTTT
TRBV10-2,many,TRBJ1-1,15,.,CASSESKFGNTEAFF,TGCGCCAGCAGTGAGTCGAAATTCGGGAACACTGAAGCTTTCTTT
TRBV7-8,.,TRBJ2-3,14,.,CASSLVANMDTQYF,TGTGCCAGCAGCTTAGTTGCCAATATGGATACGCAGTATTTT
TRBV5-1,once,TRBJ2-2,16,.,CASSPGHGSDPGELFF,TGCGCCAGCAGCCCGGGACATGGGTCGGACCCCGGGGAGCTGTTTTTT
TRBV9,.,TRBJ2-1,18,.,CASSVEPTKGSSYNEQFF,TGTGCCAGCAGCGTAGAACCGACCAAGGGAAGCTCCTACAATGAGCAGTTCTTC
TRBV2,once,TRBJ2-1,15,.,CASSDVGGFYNEQFF,TGTGCCAGCAGTGATGTTGGGGGCTTCTACAATGAGCAGTTCTTC
TRBV5-1,few,TRBJ2-7,16,.,CASSFALRQDAYEQYF,TGCGCCAGCAGCTTCGCGTTGCGGCAGGATGCCTACGAGCAGTACTTC
TRBV7-9,.,TRBJ2-3,16,.,CASSLGHGIYTDTQYF,TGTGCCAGCAGCCTGGGACACGGGATTTACACAGATACGCAGTATTTT
TRBV5-5,.,TRBJ1-2,15,TRBD1,CASSIEGGRGYGYTF,TGTGCCAGCAGCATTGAAGGTGGCAGGGGGTATGGCTACACCTTC
TRBV9,many,TRBJ2-6,14,.,CASSPGSGANVLTF,TGTGCCAGCAGCCCGGGCTCTGGGGCCAACGTCCTGACTTTC
TRBV6-5,few,TRBJ2-6,17,TRBD1,CASSWGTGLSGANVLTF,TGTGCCAGCAGTTGGGGGACAGGGCTCTCTGGGGCCAACGTCCTGACTTTC
TRBV7-9,few,TRBJ2-1,17,TRBD2,CASSLRTGLAFDNEQFF,TGTGCCAGCAGCTTGAGGACAGGACTAGCGTTTGACAATGAGCAGTTCTTC
TRBV5-6,few,TRBJ1-5,13,.,CASSLVSDQPQHF,TGTGCCAGCAGCTTGGTAAGCGATCAGCCCCAGCATTTT
TRBV6-1,.,TRBJ2-7,13,.,CASRRTGGREQYF,TGTGCCAGCAGGAGGACGGGCGGACGAGAGCAGTACTTC
TRBV6-1,.,TRBJ2-1,17,.,CASLLIPGIFTNNEQFF,TGTGCCAGTCTACTGATTCCGGGAATATTTACGAACAATGAGCAGTTCTTC
TRBV24-1,once,TRBJ2-3,18,.,CATSTYRDGGFSTDTQYF,TGTGCCACCAGTACCTACCGGGACGGAGGTTTTAGCACAGATACGCAGTATTTT
TRBV7-9,few,TRBJ2-7,14,.,CASSPTMSSYEQYF,TGTGCCAGCAGCCCGACGATGAGTTCCTACGAGCAGTACTTC
TRBV25-1,.,TRBJ1-3,15,.,CASSFAGHSEDTIYF,TGTGCCAGCAGTTTCGCGGGACACTCCGAGGACACCATATATTTT
TRBV15,.,TRBJ2-7,17,.,CATSRAPPGRQTYEQYF,TGTGCCACCAGCAGAGCCCCGCCGGGACGGCAGACCTACGAGCAGTACTTC
TRBV9,.,TRBJ1-3,14,.,CASSPDLAGNTIYF,TGTGCCAGCAGCCCCGATCTCGCAGGAAACACCATATATTTT
TRBV24-1,.,TRBJ1-1,14,.,CATSDLEGNTEAFF,TGTGCCACCAGTGATTTGGAGGGGAACACTGAAGCTTTCTTT
TRBV3-1,.,TRBJ2-6,15,.,CASRRSDAGANVLTF,TGTGCCAGCAGGCGTTCGGACGCTGGGGCCAACGTCCTGACTTTC
TRBV18,few,TRBJ2-7,15,.,CASSTGRSLGYEQYF,TGTGCCAGCTCAACGGGACGGTCTTTAGGGTACGAGCAGTACTTC
TRBV5-1,once,TRBJ1-1,14,.,CASSLRDVDTEAFF,TGCGCCAGCAGCTTGAGGGATGTGGACACTGAAGCTTTCTTT
TRBV7-2,few,TRBJ1-5,17,.,CASSLADRAFSNQPQHF,TGTGCCAGCAGCTTAGCGGACCGGGCCTTTAGCAATCAGCCCCAGCATTTT
TRBV11-2,few,TRBJ2-3,15,TRBD2,CASSLEVAGRDTQYF,TGTGCCAGCAGCTTAGAAGTAGCGGGGAGGGATACGCAGTATTTT
TRBV12-5,.,TRBJ2-7,14,.,CASGSHNQGGEQYF,TGTGCTAGTGGTTCCCACAACCAGGGAGGCGAGCAGTACTTC
TRBV3-1,.,TRBJ2-1,17,.,CASSPLGGGEAYNEQFF,TGTGCCAGCAGCCCGTTAGGTGGGGGCGAGGCCTACAATGAGCAGTTCTTC
TRBV5-1,.,TRBJ1-1,14,TRBD1,CASSWGDRSTEAFF,TGCGCCAGCAGCTGGGGGGACAGGAGTACTGAAGCTTTCTTT
TRBV27,few,TRBJ2-7,17,.,CASSLLRRGGTGYEQYF,TGTGCCAGCAGTTTATTGAGGCGGGGTGGTACAGGCTACGAGCAGTACTTC
TRBV7-8,few,TRBJ1-1,15,.,CASSLEGGRDTEAFF,TGTGCCAGCAGCTTAGAGGGGGGTCGGGACACTGAAGCTTTCTTT